The sequence of this TCR beta chain was determined in a study of cytomegalovirus exposure and HLA in healthy donors. The PCR ran on 60 Vbeta and 13 Jbeta primers. TCRdb's copy holds only in-frame clones and misses some; the assay was immunoSEQ multiplex PCR. Of about 200,000 clones listed, over 65% are singletons. This clone was seen a handful of times. The antigen remains undetermined. Study results and caveats: Donor immune exposure was known only as CMV serostatus.

J lost 7 bases, V lost 6 bases, and 7 bases had no gene match. Germline CDR1 reads MGHRA; CDR2 reads YSYEKL. The length of the CDR3 is 14 residues. The chain combines TRBV4-1 with TRBJ1-5; 9 positions match TRBD1. The sequencing input was PBMCs. This sequence was found in a woman in her 30s in good health and CMV-seronegative. This CDR3 reads CASRSGTGSQPQHF. CDR3 nucleotide sequence: TGCGCCAGCAGATCCGGGACAGGGTCCCAGCCCCAGCATTTT.